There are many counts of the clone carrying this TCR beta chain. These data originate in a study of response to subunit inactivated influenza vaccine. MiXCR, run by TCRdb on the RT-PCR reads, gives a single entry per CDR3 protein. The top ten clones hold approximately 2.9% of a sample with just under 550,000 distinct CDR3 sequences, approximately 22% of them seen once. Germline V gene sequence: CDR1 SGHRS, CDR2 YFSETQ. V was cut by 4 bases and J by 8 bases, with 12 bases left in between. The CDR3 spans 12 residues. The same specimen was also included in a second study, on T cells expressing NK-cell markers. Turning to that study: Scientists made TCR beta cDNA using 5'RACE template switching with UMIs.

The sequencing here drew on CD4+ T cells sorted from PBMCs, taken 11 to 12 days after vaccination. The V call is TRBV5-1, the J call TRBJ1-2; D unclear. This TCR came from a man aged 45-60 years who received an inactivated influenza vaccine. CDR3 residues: CASSDNPGGYTF. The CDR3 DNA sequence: TGCGCCAGCAGCGACAACCCGGGGGGCTACACCTTC.